This is a list of T cell receptor beta chains from one sample in a study of blood T cell repertoires in COVID-19. Some clones are missing from TCRdb's copy, which holds only in-frame ones; the method was immunoSEQ multiplex PCR. The profile shows about 250,000 clones, 65% to 85% of them singletons. The sample consisted of peripheral blood. The receptors were sampled from a man between 35 and 55 years old with active or convalescent COVID-19. Each CDR3 is given with its conserved first and last residue. A D gene is named only where the DNA matches it firmly. Rows may omit the clone size; those that give it use once, few, many or a size class.

TRBJ1-3,.,.,TRBV13,TGTGCCAGCAGCCACCCCAGCCCAACAGATACCATATATTTT,CASSHPSPTDTIYF
TRBJ2-7,.,.,TRBV30,TGTGCCTGGGTAGGAACAGGCTTTGGGCAGTACTTC,CAWVGTGFGQYF
TRBJ1-2,.,.,TRBV24-1,TGTGCCACCAGTGATCAAGGGTCGGGATATGGCTACACCTTC,CATSDQGSGYGYTF
TRBJ1-2,.,.,TRBV3-1/TRBV3-2,TGTGCCAGCAGCCAAGGCCAGGGGCCCTCCTTC,CASSQGQGPSF
TRBJ2-4,TRBD2,.,TRBV19,TGTGCCAGTAGTATAGGGCCCACCAGAAGCGGGGGAGCCAAAAACATTCAGTACTTC,CASSIGPTRSGGAKNIQYF
TRBJ2-1,TRBD1,.,TRBV5-1,TGCGCCAGCAGCCAGACTCAGACAGGGGCCAATGAGCAGTTCTTC,CASSQTQTGANEQFF
TRBJ1-2,TRBD1,.,TRBV7-8,TGTGCCAGCAGCCCCGGGACAGGGGGATTATGGGGCTACACCTTC,CASSPGTGGLWGYTF
TRBJ1-2,.,.,TRBV11-1,TGTGCCAGCAGCCTGACAGACTCCTATGGCTACACCTTC,CASSLTDSYGYTF
TRBJ1-1,TRBD1,few,TRBV6-6,TGTGCCAGCAGGGGGGAAACAGGGGGCACTGAAGCTTTCTTT,CASRGETGGTEAFF
TRBJ1-5,.,once,TRBV6-5,TGTGCCAGCCGGTCCTTGAGGGACAATCAGCCCCAGCATTTT,CASRSLRDNQPQHF
TRBJ2-2,.,.,TRBV28,TGTGCCAGCAGTTTAGTTCGGGTAACCGGGGAGCTGTTTTTT,CASSLVRVTGELFF
TRBJ2-5,TRBD1,.,TRBV29-1,TGCAGCGTAAACGACAGGGGCGTAAAAGAGACCCAGTACTTC,CSVNDRGVKETQYF
TRBJ2-1,.,.,TRBV2,TGTGCCAGCAGTGAAACGTCGTTCCGGGCAGGGTCCTACAATGAGCAGTTCTTC,CASSETSFRAGSYNEQFF
TRBJ1-2,.,.,TRBV27,TGTGCCAGCAGTTGGACACGGTCCCTTAACTATGGCTACACCTTC,CASSWTRSLNYGYTF
TRBJ2-2,.,.,TRBV5-1,TGCGCCAGCAGCTTGGGTCCGGGGACTCCGAACACCGGGGAGCTGTTTTTT,CASSLGPGTPNTGELFF
TRBJ1-6,TRBD1,.,TRBV4-3,TGCGCCAGCAGCCAAGGCAGGACAGGAAATTCACCCCTCCACTTT,CASSQGRTGNSPLHF
TRBJ2-7,TRBD2,.,TRBV18,TGTGCCAGCTCACCACCAACGGGAGGGGGGCCCTACGAGCAGTACTTC,CASSPPTGGGPYEQYF
TRBJ1-3,.,.,TRBV6-5,TGTGCCAGCACTGGAGTGGGCTCTGGAAACACCATATATTTT,CASTGVGSGNTIYF
TRBJ1-2,TRBD1,.,TRBV19,TGTGCCAGTAGAGAAGCCGGGACAGGGAACTATGGCTACACCTTC,CASREAGTGNYGYTF
TRBJ1-3,.,few,TRBV12-3/TRBV12-4,TGTGCCAGCAGTCGACCAGGGTGGCCCATATATTTT,CASSRPGWPIYF
TRBJ2-4,TRBD2,.,TRBV10-2,TGCGCCAGCAGGAGGGGCGGGGGGGCGTACATTCAGTACTTC,CASRRGGGAYIQYF
TRBJ2-7,TRBD1,few,TRBV27,TGTGCCACCTGGACAGGGGGCTACGAGCAGTACTTC,CATWTGGYEQYF
TRBJ1-1,TRBD1,.,TRBV27,TGTGCCAGCAGGCAAGGGACAGTGAACACTGAAGCTTTCTTT,CASRQGTVNTEAFF
TRBJ1-1,.,.,TRBV7-9,TGTGCCAGCACCCGGGGGAGTAACACTGAAGCTTTCTTT,CASTRGSNTEAFF
TRBJ1-1,TRBD1,.,TRBV10-3,TGTGCCATCAGTGGACAGGGGAAAGAGAGCGCGGAAGCTTTCTTT,CAISGQGKESAEAFF
TRBJ2-7,TRBD1,.,TRBV27,TGTGCCAGCAGTTTCGACAGGGGTTACGAGCAGTACTTC,CASSFDRGYEQYF
TRBJ1-4,.,.,TRBV28,TGTGCCAGCAGTTTGTTCGGGAGTGCAACTAATGAAAAACTGTTTTTT,CASSLFGSATNEKLFF
TRBJ2-3,TRBD2,.,TRBV24-1,TGTGCCACCAGTTTAGCGGGGGGGCCTACAGATACGCAGTATTTT,CATSLAGGPTDTQYF
TRBJ2-1,.,once,TRBV27,TGTGCCAGCATTTTGAGGGAAGGCGACTACAATGAGCAGTTCTTC,CASILREGDYNEQFF
TRBJ1-2,TRBD1,.,TRBV5-1,TGCGCCAGCAGCAGGGGACAGGAGAATGGCTACACCTTC,CASSRGQENGYTF
TRBJ2-2,.,.,TRBV27,TGTGCCAGCAGTTCCCTTAACGGGAGATACACCGGGGAGCTGTTTTTT,CASSSLNGRYTGELFF
TRBJ2-1,.,.,TRBV4-2,TGTGCCAGCAGCCAAGATAGCAACCCATACAATGAGCAGTTCTTC,CASSQDSNPYNEQFF
TRBJ2-1,.,.,TRBV7-8,TGTGCCAGCAGCTTAGATCGTAGCGTGAGGAACAATGAGCAGTTCTTC,CASSLDRSVRNNEQFF
TRBJ2-7,TRBD2,.,TRBV5-6,TGTGCCAGCAGCCCCTCGGGGGGGTACGAGCAGTACTTC,CASSPSGGYEQYF
TRBJ1-6,TRBD1,.,TRBV12-3/TRBV12-4,TGTGCCAGCAGTTTTGGGACAGATCCTTTCCACTTT,CASSFGTDPFHF
TRBJ1-3,TRBD1,.,TRBV30,TGTGCCTGGAGTTCAACCGGGACAGGCCTCTCTGGAAACACCATATATTTT,CAWSSTGTGLSGNTIYF
TRBJ2-1,.,.,TRBV5-1,TGCGCCAGCAGTGGTAGAGCGTATCCCCAGAATGAGCAGTTCTTC,CASSGRAYPQNEQFF
TRBJ2-5,TRBD2,.,TRBV3-1/TRBV3-2,TGTGCCAGCAGCCGTCGTGTTTCGGGAGCGGGGGTTCAAGAGACCCAGTACTTC,CASSRRVSGAGVQETQYF